This entry describes one T cell receptor beta chain. The antigen is unknown. Here immunoSEQ multiplex PCR was the method, and the copy in TCRdb shows in-frame clones only, minus some. The table records over 200,000 clones, about 90% of them present only once. These data originate in a study of cytomegalovirus exposure and HLA in healthy donors. The donors were members of the roughly 130-subject validation cohort (separate from the approximately 670-subject first cohort). Study outcomes and limitations: Subsequent analysis found a tendency for first-cohort TCR clusters to co-occur within the 110 or so validation repertoires. Specificity of a few CMV-associated chains for CMV antigens was verified in vitro. While the bulk of TCR sequences proved rare, some public TCRs turned up in many donors.

This CDR3 is 14 amino acids long. In germline, CDR1 is SGHTA, CDR2 FQGTGA. V dropped 5 bases and J dropped 6 bases, with 17 bases sitting between them. Material: PBMCs. This sequence originates from a woman aged 25-40 years in good health and CMV-seronegative. The chain is built from TRBV7-3 and TRBJ2-7; D uncertain. The CDR3, as DNA: TGTGCCAGCAGCCTCGACGGCCGAACGACCGAGCAGTACTTC. The encoded protein is CASSLDGRTTEQYF.